This T cell receptor beta chain was captured by sequencing in a study of identical twins (TCRdb year 2016). About the study as a whole: TCR alpha and beta repertoires from monozygotic twins, unrelated adults of various ages and cord blood were deep-sequenced to test whether fetal clonotypes persist. Replicate twin experiments were performed at different times using different library preparation protocols to rule out contamination. Study-wide findings and limitations: Excess twin sharing in beta out-of-frame sequences was weaker because fewer shared sequences lowered the signal-to-noise ratio. In monozygotic twins, recombination models systematically underestimated out-of-frame TCR alpha sharing, but the models matched the sharing seen between unrelated individuals. Compared with coincidental sharing between unrelated individuals, an excess of low generation-probability sequences was observed among out-of-frame TCR alpha sequences shared between twins. Abundant cord blood beta clonotypes had fewer insertions, young adult naive repertoires showed a similar but weaker trend, and memory repertoires showed no such trend. Because the same donors could not be followed over many years, the conclusions relied on cross-sectional statistical analysis. Invariant T cells such as MAIT and iNKT could partly confound zero-insertion analyses, although diverse VJ usage argued against such confounding for most clonotypes.

Libraries came from 5' RACE. TCRdb records Illumina HiSeq 2000 as the sequencer. A universal primer binding site was added through template switching, and the final cDNA carried a unique molecular identifier so that TCR cDNA molecules could be counted accurately. First-strand cDNA for TCR alpha and beta chains was synthesized from specific primers in the conserved constant-segment region. Each cDNA library was double barcoded, with a SMART-Mk sample barcode plus Illumina barcodes, to control for contamination. Two successive PCR steps introduced TruSeq adapter sequences along with Illumina sample barcodes. The Illumina HiSeq platform was used with custom primers to sequence TCR alpha and beta cDNA libraries. In the original analysis: MiGEC was used to process raw reads and extract unique molecular identifiers, and MiXCR was used to find CDR3 positions. Recombination models were inferred per individual with the repgenHMM and IGoR tools using an EM algorithm. Shared clonotypes were analyzed with the tcR package in R, and sharing was normalized by the product of cloneset sizes. Out-of-frame nonproductive sequences were analyzed to study raw recombination free of thymic and clonal selection effects. TCRdb took the public reads, trimmed them with fastp at Q25, ran MiXCR for clone calling and kept in-frame beta chains. Each entry merges the rows of one CDR3 protein and shows their most common DNA and genes. Clone size and V and J calls follow TCRdb, not the original study. The sample table lists hundreds of thousands of distinct CDR3 sequences, roughly 7% of them with a count of one. Roughly 3.4% of the sample is taken by the ten largest.

Every donor was a healthy Caucasian. Three pairs of female monozygotic twins, all aged roughly 18 to 29 years, were included in the twin cohort. Using Miltenyi CD45RO+ enrichment and human naive T-cell isolation kits, memory (CD45RO+) and naive T cells were isolated from PBMC. Relative to germline, V is missing 11 bases and J is missing 6 bases, with 9 bases of the junction outside any gene match. The CDR3 contains 12 residues, cysteine and phenylalanine counted. The sequence is cut down to CDR3 DNA, 36 bases in frame from base 1. CDR1 ENHRY and CDR2 SYGVKD are derived from the germline V gene. This clonotype was counted ten times or more. What this receptor recognizes is not known. Base quality data are lacking; no much larger clone is found one base away. This sample was also put to use in a study of yellow fever vaccine responses in identical twins. Reported in the second study: According to the authors, in identical twins the way T cells responded to vaccination appeared partly convergent and partly personalized. In identical twins, the study followed T cell clones that responded to the vaccine with precision.

Rearrangement joined TRBV10-3 to TRBJ1-1; 7 bases in the middle match TRBD1. Sequenced material: memory (CD45RO+) T cells sorted from blood. The sample's cell subset or site label, in plain terms: CD45RO+ enriched T cells. This clonotype originated in a woman aged 18-29 years in good health. The CDR3 protein is CACQGGSAEAFF. The DNA sequence reads TGTGCCTGCCAGGGGGGATCTGCTGAAGCTTTCTTT.